A single sample gave rise to the 30 T cell receptor beta chains below, sequenced in a study of pediatric ulcerative colitis. The rectum was sampled with one to two pinch biopsies at colonoscopy. Repertoires were generated with immunoSEQ multiplex PCR, while TCRdb's copy carries only in-frame clones and drops some. The sample yields 36,000 or so clones, around three quarters seen once. Sequencing input: gut tissue. The source of these receptors is a boy under 18 with moderate ulcerative colitis.

Comment on this clone: The sample carries other DNA sequences with the same CDR3. The J gene is TRBJ2-7, the V gene TRBV5-8, with D perhaps assigned TRBD1 or TRBD2 (6 bases each). The CDR3 runs to 13 residues. Germline loops: CDR1 SGHTS, CDR2 YDEGEE. The V gene lost 4 bases and the J gene lost 0 bases, with 8 bases spanning the gap. The CDR3 loop reads CASSRGLSYEQYF. Written as DNA, the CDR3 is TGTGCCAGCAGCCGGGGGCTCTCCTACGAGCAGTACTTC.

This CDR3 reads CASSISASGNTIYF. CDR3 sequence (DNA): TGTGCCAGTAGTATATCGGCCTCTGGAAACACCATATATTTT. The chain uses TRBV19 and TRBJ1-3; D is undetermined. The CDR3 loop spans 14 amino acids. V dropped 2 bases and J dropped 0 bases, with 5 bases sitting between them. CDR1 LNHDA and CDR2 SQIVND come from the germline V gene (reference sequence).

This clone was detected a few times. This rearrangement joins TRBV11-3 to TRBJ1-2, with D uncertain. V gave up 5 bases and J gave up 2 bases, with 9 bases separating them. The CDR3 has 13 amino acids. The germline gives CDR1 SGHNT, CDR2 YENEEA. Here the CDR3 reads CASSAGLNYGYTF. The CDR3 coding sequence is TGTGCCAGCAGCGCCGGCCTAAACTATGGCTACACCTTC.

The chain is built from TRBV7-3 and TRBJ2-1; 11 bases are shared with TRBD2. Germline V gives CDR1 SGHTA, CDR2 FQGTGA. V was pared by 2 bases and J by 2 bases, with 2 bases of the junction left unmatched. The CDR3 runs to 16 residues. The DNA of the CDR3 is TGTGCCAGCAGCTTACTAGCGGGGGGCGCCTACAATGAGCAGTTCTTC. Translating gives CASSLLAGGAYNEQFF.

The V call is TRBV28, the J call TRBJ1-2; D gene unclear. The CDR3 spans 13 residues. Germline V lookup: CDR1 MDHEN, CDR2 SYDVKM. V was pared by 1 base and J by 8 bases, with 11 bases between. The CDR3 loop reads CASSLLTASGYTF. As DNA, the CDR3 is TGTGCCAGCAGTTTATTAACAGCCTCAGGCTACACCTTC.

This chain connects TRBV7-9 to TRBJ1-2; 10 bases map to TRBD1. The CDR3 loop spans 17 amino acids. The germline gives CDR1 SEHNR, CDR2 FQNEAQ (reference sequence). V gave up 5 bases and J gave up 1 base; unmatched junction bases: 10. The CDR3 sequence is CASSQKKTGGGNYGYTF. CDR3 sequence (DNA): TGTGCCAGCAGCCAAAAAAAGACAGGGGGCGGTAACTATGGCTACACCTTC.

V usage is TRBV7-2 and J usage is TRBJ2-2, with TRBD1 matching 8 bases. The J segment lost 8 bases and the V segment lost 5 bases, leaving 13 bases of the junction unmatched. Germline CDR1 SGHTA, CDR2 FQGNSA. The CDR3 is 16 amino acids. This chain's CDR3 is CASSLHSGQGGGELFF. The CDR3 DNA reads TGTGCCAGCAGCCTTCACAGCGGACAGGGTGGGGGGGAGCTGTTTTTT.

Written as DNA, the CDR3 is TGCGCCAGCAGCGTAGGGACTAGCGGATACAATGAGCAGTTCTTC. Translation: CASSVGTSGYNEQFF. The rearrangement links TRBV4-3 to TRBJ2-1; the match to TRBD2 covers 11 bases. The V gene's germline CDR1 is LGHNA and CDR2 YSLEER. After removal of 5 bases from V and 4 bases from J, the junction contained 4 bases not matched to a gene. CDR3 length equals 15 residues.

The rearrangement uses TRBV18 and TRBJ2-5; 7 bases map to TRBD2. Per germline, CDR1 KGHSH and CDR2 LQKENI. The V and J ends lost 0 bases and 5 bases, in that order; junction bases with no gene match: 0. The length of the CDR3 is 13 residues. This chain's CDR3 is CASSPPGGETQYF. CDR3 coding DNA: TGTGCCAGCTCACCACCGGGGGGGGAGACCCAGTACTTC.

This chain connects TRBV15 to TRBJ2-7, with 10 bases matching TRBD2. Trimming took 6 bases from V and 2 from J; bases not matched to a gene: 4. The germline gives CDR1 LNHNV, CDR2 YYDKDF (reference sequence). The length of the CDR3 is 14 residues. The CDR3 here is CATRRTSGPYEQYF. The DNA for the CDR3 is TGTGCCACCAGGCGGACTAGCGGACCCTACGAGCAGTACTTC.

The V gene is TRBV5-8, the J gene TRBJ2-3; TRBD1 is a possible D gene (6 bases). Germline CDR1 SGHTS, CDR2 YDEGEE. The CDR3 consists of 14 residues. Trimming pared 3 bases from V and 6 bases from J, leaving 14 bases between. The DNA of the CDR3 is TGTGCCAGCAGCTCACAGGGATTAACTGATACGCAGTATTTT. It is translated as CASSSQGLTDTQYF.

In regard to this clone: One end of the junction varies from germline; a read error may be responsible. The V call is TRBV6-5, the J call TRBJ2-7; D remains unclear. CDR1 is MNHEY, CDR2 SVGAGI, per germline. The CDR3 is 15 residues long. The CDR3 here is CASSHSSGPSYEQYF. CDR3 DNA: TGTGCCAGCAGTCACTCGTCGGGTCCTTCCTACGAGCAGTACTTC.

The sample holds a few counts of this clone. This chain connects TRBV10-3 to TRBJ1-1; D call uncertain. CDR1 and CDR2 (germline): ENHRY, SYGVKD. Trimming removed 2 bases from V and 2 bases from J, with 0 bases in between. This CDR3 has 11 amino acids. This CDR3 reads CAISENTEAFF. For the CDR3, the DNA is TGTGCCATCAGTGAGAACACTGAAGCTTTCTTT.

This clone has a single count. The chain links TRBV6-6 to TRBJ2-3, with D perhaps TRBD2 (6 bases). The CDR3 is 14 amino acids. V gave up 6 bases and J gave up 4 bases, with 14 bases separating them. Looked up from germline, CDR1 is MNHNY and CDR2 is SVGAGI (reference sequence). CDR3 sequence: CASSTGTGADTQYF. In DNA form, the CDR3 reads TGTGCCAGCAGCACGGGGACTGGGGCAGATACGCAGTATTTT.

This clone was seen a single time. The CDR3 region has the DNA TGTGCCAGCAGTTCCACTGGGGGACAGGGGGAGCTGTTTTTT. As protein: CASSSTGGQGELFF. The V call is TRBV27, the J call TRBJ2-2; TRBD1 matches 7 bases. Trimming cost V 4 bases and J 8 bases; bases outside gene matches: 7. Germline-derived CDR1 and CDR2 are MNHEY and SMNVEV (reference sequence). The CDR3 totals 14 residues.

The table lists this clone with a few counts. The chain recombines TRBV7-6 with TRBJ2-1, with D maybe TRBD1 (5 bases). CDR3 length: 15 residues. The germline V gene encodes CDR1 SGHVS and CDR2 FNYEAQ. Trimming stripped 4 bases from V and 4 bases from J, with 14 bases between. The CDR3 nucleotides read TGTGCCAGCAGCTCAGAAACAGGAGAATACAATGAGCAGTTCTTC. As protein: CASSSETGEYNEQFF.

This chain connects TRBV7-2 to TRBJ2-7; 8 bases agree with TRBD1. CDR3 length: 14 amino acids. V shed 3 bases and J 1 base; nucleotides not matched to a gene: 2. The germline gives CDR1 SGHTA, CDR2 FQGNSA. The CDR3 DNA reads as TGTGCCAGCAGCTTGGACAGGGAATCCTACGAGCAGTACTTC. Its protein is CASSLDRESYEQYF.

The CDR3 loop is CASSRTGWGGNQPQHF. The DNA for the CDR3 is TGTGCCAGTAGCCGAACGGGGTGGGGAGGCAATCAGCCCCAGCATTTT. The chain uses TRBV19 and TRBJ1-5; D call uncertain. The CDR3 loop spans 16 amino acids. Trimming took 6 bases from V and 2 from J, leaving 17 bases between them. Germline V gives CDR1 LNHDA, CDR2 SQIVND (reference sequence).

The chain carries TRBV27 and TRBJ2-7, with 14 bases lining up with TRBD2. V shed 6 bases, J shed 7 bases, and the junction held 11 bases outside the gene matches. CDR1 and CDR2 from the germline V gene are MNHEY and SMNVEV (reference sequence). The CDR3 sequence is 16 residues long. The CDR3 sequence: CASSRLGTSGRGEQYF. Written as DNA, the CDR3 is TGTGCCAGCAGCCGACTTGGGACTAGCGGGAGAGGGGAGCAGTACTTC.

J is TRBJ1-5 and V is TRBV7-2, with D possibly matching TRBD1 (5 bases). The CDR3 sequence is 14 residues long. The V and J ends lost 5 bases and 6 bases respectively, with 14 bases between them. CDR1 is SGHTA and CDR2 is FQGNSA in the germline V gene. The CDR3 spells CASSGEAGIQPQHF. The CDR3 DNA reads as TGTGCCAGCAGCGGGGAGGCAGGGATTCAGCCCCAGCATTTT.

The rearrangement uses TRBV7-3 and TRBJ2-2; 12 nucleotides agree with TRBD2. The CDR3 contains 21 residues. V shed 5 bases, J shed 0 bases, and the junction held 16 bases outside the gene matches. CDR1 is SGHTA and CDR2 is FQGTGA in the germline V gene. The CDR3 coding sequence is TGTGCCAGCAGCCCCAACCCTACTAGCGGGGGGACGTTCGCGAACACCGGGGAGCTGTTTTTT. Translating it yields CASSPNPTSGGTFANTGELFF.

This clone was counted only a few times. The chain uses TRBV7-2 and TRBJ2-1; 9 bases map to TRBD2. Per the germline V gene, CDR1 is SGHTA and CDR2 is FQGNSA. J was trimmed by 14 bases and V by 6 bases; bases with no gene match: 11. The CDR3 sequence is 13 residues long. CDR3 amino acids: CASSWESGRSKFF. The CDR3, as DNA: TGTGCCAGCAGTTGGGAGAGCGGGAGGTCGAAGTTCTTC. The whole variable domain, remainder taken from reference TRBV7-2 and TRBJ2-1, is GAGVSQSPSNKVTEKGKDVELRCDPISGHTALYWYRQSLGQGLEFLIYFQGNSAPDKSGLPSDRFSAERTGGSVSTLTIQRTQQEDSAVYLCASSWESGRSKFFGPGTRLTVL.

The rearrangement joins TRBV29-1 to TRBJ2-5; TRBD2 matches at 9 bases. CDR1 and CDR2 (germline): SQVTM, ANQGSEA. V lost 5 bases to trimming and J lost 0 bases; unmatched junction nucleotides: 10. This CDR3 region has 16 residues. The CDR3 coding sequence is TGCAGCGTTTTTATAGCGGGGGTGGCTTACCAAGAGACCCAGTACTTC. Translated: CSVFIAGVAYQETQYF. Supplemented by reference TRBV29-1 and TRBJ2-5, the full variable domain reads SAVISQKPSRDICQRGTSLTIQCQVDSQVTMMFWYRQQPGQSLTLIATANQGSEATYESGFVIDKFPISRPNLTFSTLTVSNMSPEDSSIYLCSVFIAGVAYQETQYFGPGTRLLVL.

This sequence joins TRBV5-1 and TRBJ2-3; D not resolved. The CDR3 loop spans 14 amino acids. The V gene lost 5 bases and the J gene lost 2 bases, with 12 bases spanning the gap. The germline CDR1 and CDR2 sequences are SGHRS and YFSETQ. CDR3 in amino acids: CASSPGFSTDTQYF. As DNA, the CDR3 is TGCGCCAGCAGTCCCGGGTTTTCCACAGATACGCAGTATTTT.

The V and J genes are TRBV2 and TRBJ1-5, with TRBD1 matching over 8 bases. J lost 2 bases, V lost 8 bases, and 8 bases had no gene match. There are 15 residues in the CDR3. CDR1 and CDR2 from the germline V gene are SNHLY and FYNNEI. The CDR3 here is CASVPGGVGNQPQHF. CDR3 coding DNA: TGTGCCAGCGTCCCAGGGGGCGTCGGCAATCAGCCCCAGCATTTT.

This clone was seen more than once but under ten times. The rearrangement uses TRBV5-1 and TRBJ2-3; 10 bases map to TRBD1. CDR1 and CDR2 (germline): SGHRS, YFSETQ. The CDR3 loop spans 16 amino acids. The V gene end was trimmed by 5 bases and the J gene end by 2 bases; junction bases not matched to a gene: 8. Here the CDR3 reads CASRPDRGRATDTQYF. The CDR3 region has the DNA TGCGCCAGCAGACCCGACAGGGGGCGCGCCACAGATACGCAGTATTTT.

The V gene is TRBV5-8, the J gene TRBJ1-1; no firm D call. The CDR3 extends over 12 amino acids. Germline V gene data show CDR1 as SGHTS and CDR2 as YDEGEE. Trimming removed 0 bases from V and 4 bases from J, with 4 bases in between. CDR3 amino acids: CASSLARTEAFF. The DNA for the CDR3 is TGTGCCAGCAGCTTGGCCCGCACTGAAGCTTTCTTT.

This clone was observed a single time. The V and J genes are TRBV28 and TRBJ2-5; TRBD2 aligns across 8 bases. The CDR3 is made up of 17 amino acids. Germline CDR1 is MDHEN and CDR2 is SYDVKM. The V and J ends lost 3 bases and 2 bases, in that order; junction bases with no gene match: 11. The CDR3 reads CASSFENPGLAQETQYF. The DNA of the CDR3 is TGTGCCAGCAGTTTCGAAAATCCCGGACTAGCACAAGAGACCCAGTACTTC.

This chain links TRBV7-2 with TRBJ2-3; D ambiguous. The CDR3 covers 14 residues. Germline-derived CDR1 and CDR2 are SGHTA and FQGNSA. V was clipped by 2 bases and J by 3 bases, with 9 bases between them. CDR3 nucleotide sequence: TGTGCCAGCAGCTTAATCCGTTCGACAGATACGCAGTATTTT. This translates into CASSLIRSTDTQYF.

The gene calls are TRBV7-3 and TRBJ2-1, with 7 bases fitting TRBD2. CDR1 and CDR2 from the germline V gene are SGHTA and FQGTGA. This CDR3 region has 11 residues. Trimming removed 6 bases from V and 13 bases from J; junction bases left unmatched: 6. CDR3 loop: CASRSSGAQFF. In nucleotides, the CDR3 is TGTGCCAGCAGGTCTAGCGGAGCTCAGTTCTTC.